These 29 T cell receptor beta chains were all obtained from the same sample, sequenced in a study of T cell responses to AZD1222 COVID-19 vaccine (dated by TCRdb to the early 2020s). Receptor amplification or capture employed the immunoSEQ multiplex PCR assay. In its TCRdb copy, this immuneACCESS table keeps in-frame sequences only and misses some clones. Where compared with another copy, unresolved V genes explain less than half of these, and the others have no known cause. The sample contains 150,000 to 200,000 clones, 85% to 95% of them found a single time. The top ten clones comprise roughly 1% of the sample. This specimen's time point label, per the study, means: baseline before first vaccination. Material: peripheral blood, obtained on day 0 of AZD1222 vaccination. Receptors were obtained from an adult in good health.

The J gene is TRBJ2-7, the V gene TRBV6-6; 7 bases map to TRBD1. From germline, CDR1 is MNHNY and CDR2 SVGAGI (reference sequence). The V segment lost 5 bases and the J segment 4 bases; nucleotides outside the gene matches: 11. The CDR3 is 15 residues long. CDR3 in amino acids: CASSLTRQGPYEQYF. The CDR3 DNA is TGTGCCAGCAGTCTGACGAGACAGGGACCTTACGAGCAGTACTTC.

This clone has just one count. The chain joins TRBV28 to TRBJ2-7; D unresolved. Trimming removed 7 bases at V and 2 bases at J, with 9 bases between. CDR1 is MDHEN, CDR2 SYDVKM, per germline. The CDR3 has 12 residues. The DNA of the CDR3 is TGTGCCAGCACTGGCAGTACCTACGAGCAGTACTTC. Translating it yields CASTGSTYEQYF.

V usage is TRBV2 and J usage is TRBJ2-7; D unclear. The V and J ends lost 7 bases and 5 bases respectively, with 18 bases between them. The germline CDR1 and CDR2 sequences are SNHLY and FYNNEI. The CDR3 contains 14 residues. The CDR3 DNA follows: TGTGCCAGCATGCGGCAGCTTATAATCGACGAGCAGTACTTC. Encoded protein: CASMRQLIIDEQYF.

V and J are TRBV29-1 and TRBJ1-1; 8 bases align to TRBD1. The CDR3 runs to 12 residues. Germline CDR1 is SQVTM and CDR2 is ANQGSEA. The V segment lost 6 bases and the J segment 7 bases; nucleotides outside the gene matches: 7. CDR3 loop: CSVTTGGIEAFF. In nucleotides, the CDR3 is TGCAGCGTGACCACAGGGGGAATTGAAGCTTTCTTT. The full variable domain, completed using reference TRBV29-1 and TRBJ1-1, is SAVISQKPSRDICQRGTSLTIQCQVDSQVTMMFWYRQQPGQSLTLIATANQGSEATYESGFVIDKFPISRPNLTFSTLTVSNMSPEDSSIYLCSVTTGGIEAFFGQGTRLTVV.

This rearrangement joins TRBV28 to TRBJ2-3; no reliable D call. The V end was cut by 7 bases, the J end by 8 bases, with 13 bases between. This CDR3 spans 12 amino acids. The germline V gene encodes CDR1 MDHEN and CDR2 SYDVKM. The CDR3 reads CASNRPGATQYF. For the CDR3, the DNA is TGTGCCAGCAACCGGCCCGGAGCTACGCAGTATTTT.

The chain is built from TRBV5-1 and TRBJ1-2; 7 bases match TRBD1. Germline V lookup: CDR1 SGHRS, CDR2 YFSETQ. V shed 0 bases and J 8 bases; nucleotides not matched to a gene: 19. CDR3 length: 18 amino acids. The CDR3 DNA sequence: TGCGCCAGCAGCTTGGCCGGTGCCCCCGATCTCACCAGGGGGGGCTACACCTTC. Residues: CASSLAGAPDLTRGGYTF. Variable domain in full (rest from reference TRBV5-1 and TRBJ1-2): KAGVTQTPRYLIKTRGQQVTLSCSPISGHRSVSWYQQTPGQGLQFLFEYFSETQRNKGNFPGRFSGRQFSNSRSEMNVSTLELGDSALYLCASSLAGAPDLTRGGYTFGSGTRLTVV.

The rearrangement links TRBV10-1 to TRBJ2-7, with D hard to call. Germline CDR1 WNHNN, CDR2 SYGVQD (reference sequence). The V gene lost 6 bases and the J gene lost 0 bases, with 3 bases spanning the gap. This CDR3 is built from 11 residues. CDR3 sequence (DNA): TGCGCCAGCAGGAGCTCCTACGAGCAGTACTTC. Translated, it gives CASRSSYEQYF.

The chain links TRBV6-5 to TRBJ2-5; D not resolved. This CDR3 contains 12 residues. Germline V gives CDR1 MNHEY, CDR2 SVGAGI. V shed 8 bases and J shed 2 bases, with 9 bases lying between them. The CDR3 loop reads CASGWEQETQYF. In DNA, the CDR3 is TGTGCCAGCGGGTGGGAACAAGAGACCCAGTACTTC.

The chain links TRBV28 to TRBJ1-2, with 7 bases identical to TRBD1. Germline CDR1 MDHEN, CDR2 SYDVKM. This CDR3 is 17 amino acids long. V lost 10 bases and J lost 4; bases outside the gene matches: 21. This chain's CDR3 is CAIRSETGSSSPYGYTF. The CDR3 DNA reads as TGTGCCATCCGGTCCGAGACAGGGTCATCCTCCCCCTATGGCTACACCTTC.

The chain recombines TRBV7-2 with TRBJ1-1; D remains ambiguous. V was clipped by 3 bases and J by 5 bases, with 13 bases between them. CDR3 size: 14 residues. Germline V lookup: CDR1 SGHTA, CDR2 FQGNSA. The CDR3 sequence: CASSFTPKVTEAFF. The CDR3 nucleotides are TGTGCCAGCAGCTTTACCCCCAAGGTAACTGAAGCTTTCTTT.

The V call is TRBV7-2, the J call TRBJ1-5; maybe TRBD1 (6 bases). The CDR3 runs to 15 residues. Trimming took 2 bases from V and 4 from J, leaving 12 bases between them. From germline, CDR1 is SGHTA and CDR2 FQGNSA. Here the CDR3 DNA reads TGTGCCAGCAGCTTATCCAGGGGACCAAATCAGCCCCAGCATTTT. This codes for CASSLSRGPNQPQHF.

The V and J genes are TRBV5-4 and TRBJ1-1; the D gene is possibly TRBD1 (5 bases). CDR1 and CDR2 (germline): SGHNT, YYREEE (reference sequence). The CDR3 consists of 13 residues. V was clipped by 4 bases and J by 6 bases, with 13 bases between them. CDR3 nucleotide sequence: TGTGCCAGCAGCCGTCAGGGAGGCGCTGAAGCTTTCTTT. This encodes CASSRQGGAEAFF.

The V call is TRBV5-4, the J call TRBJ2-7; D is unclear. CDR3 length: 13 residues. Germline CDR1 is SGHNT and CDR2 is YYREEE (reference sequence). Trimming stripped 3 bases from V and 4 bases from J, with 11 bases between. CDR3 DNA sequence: TGTGCCAGCAGCTCACCTCCGTCGTACGAGCAGTACTTC. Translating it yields CASSSPPSYEQYF.

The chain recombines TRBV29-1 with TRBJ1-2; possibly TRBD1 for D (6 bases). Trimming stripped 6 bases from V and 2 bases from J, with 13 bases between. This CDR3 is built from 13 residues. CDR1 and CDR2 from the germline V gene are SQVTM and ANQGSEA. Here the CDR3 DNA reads TGCAGCGTGTCAACAGGGACGAACTATGGCTACACCTTC. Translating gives CSVSTGTNYGYTF.

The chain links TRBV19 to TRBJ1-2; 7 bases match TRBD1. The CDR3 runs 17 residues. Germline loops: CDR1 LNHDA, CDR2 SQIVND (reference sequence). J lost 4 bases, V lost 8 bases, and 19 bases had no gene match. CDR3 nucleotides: TGTGCCAGTGTAAAACGGGACAGCCTCCGAAATTTCTATGGCTACACCTTC. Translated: CASVKRDSLRNFYGYTF.

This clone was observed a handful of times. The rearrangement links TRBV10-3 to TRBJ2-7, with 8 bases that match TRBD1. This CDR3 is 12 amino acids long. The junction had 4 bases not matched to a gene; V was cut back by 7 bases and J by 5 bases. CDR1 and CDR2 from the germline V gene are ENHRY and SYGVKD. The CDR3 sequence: CAIKDRANEQYF. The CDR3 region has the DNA TGTGCCATCAAGGACAGGGCGAACGAGCAGTACTTC.

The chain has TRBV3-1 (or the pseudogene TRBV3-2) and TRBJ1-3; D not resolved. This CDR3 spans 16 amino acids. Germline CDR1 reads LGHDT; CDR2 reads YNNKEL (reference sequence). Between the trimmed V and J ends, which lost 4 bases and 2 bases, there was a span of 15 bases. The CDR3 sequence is CASSPGPGFAGNTIYF. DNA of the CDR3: TGTGCCAGCAGCCCCGGACCGGGTTTTGCTGGAAACACCATATATTTT.

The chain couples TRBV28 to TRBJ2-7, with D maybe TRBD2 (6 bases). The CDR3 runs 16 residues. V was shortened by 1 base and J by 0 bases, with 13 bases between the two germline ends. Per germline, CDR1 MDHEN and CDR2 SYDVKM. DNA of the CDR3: TGTGCCAGCAGTTTATCGCGGAGGGCAAACTCCTACGAGCAGTACTTC. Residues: CASSLSRRANSYEQYF. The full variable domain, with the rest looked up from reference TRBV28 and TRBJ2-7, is DVKVTQSSRYLVKRTGEKVFLECVQDMDHENMFWYRQDPGLGLRLIYFSYDVKMKEKGDIPEGYSVSREKKERFSLILESASTNQTSMYLCASSLSRRANSYEQYFGPGTRLTVT.

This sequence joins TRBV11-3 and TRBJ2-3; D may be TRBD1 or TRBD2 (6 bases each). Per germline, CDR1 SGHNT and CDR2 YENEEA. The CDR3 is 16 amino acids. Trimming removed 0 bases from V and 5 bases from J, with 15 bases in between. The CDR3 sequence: CASSLDLGGRRDTQYF. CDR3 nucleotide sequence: TGTGCCAGCAGCTTAGATCTAGGGGGGCGCAGAGATACGCAGTATTTT. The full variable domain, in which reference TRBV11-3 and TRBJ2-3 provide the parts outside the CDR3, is EAGVVQSPRYKIIEKKQPVAFWCNPISGHNTLYWYLQNLGQGPELLIRYENEEAVDDSQLPKDRFSAERLKGVDSTLKIQPAELGDSAVYLCASSLDLGGRRDTQYFGPGTRLTVL.

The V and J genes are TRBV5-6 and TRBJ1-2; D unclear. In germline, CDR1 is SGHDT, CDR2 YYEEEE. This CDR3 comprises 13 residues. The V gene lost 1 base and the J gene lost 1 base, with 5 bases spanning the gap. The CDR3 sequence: CASSLSDNYGYTF. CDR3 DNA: TGTGCCAGCAGCTTGTCAGATAACTATGGCTACACCTTC.

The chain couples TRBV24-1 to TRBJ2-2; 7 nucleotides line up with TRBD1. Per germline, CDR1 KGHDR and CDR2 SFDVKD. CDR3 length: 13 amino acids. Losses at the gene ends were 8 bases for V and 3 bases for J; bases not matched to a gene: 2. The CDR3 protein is CATNTGDTGELFF. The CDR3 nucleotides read TGTGCCACCAATACAGGGGACACCGGGGAGCTGTTTTTT.

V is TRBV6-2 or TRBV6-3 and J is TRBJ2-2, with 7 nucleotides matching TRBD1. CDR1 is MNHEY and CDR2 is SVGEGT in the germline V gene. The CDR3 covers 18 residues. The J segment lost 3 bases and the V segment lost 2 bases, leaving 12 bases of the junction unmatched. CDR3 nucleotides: TGTGCCAGCAGTTACAATAGGGGGCACCCGTCCCACACCGGGGAGCTGTTTTTT. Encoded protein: CASSYNRGHPSHTGELFF.

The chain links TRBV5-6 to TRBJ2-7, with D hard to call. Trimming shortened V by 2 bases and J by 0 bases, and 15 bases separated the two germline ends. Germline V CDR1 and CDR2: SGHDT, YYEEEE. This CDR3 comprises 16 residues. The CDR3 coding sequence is TGTGCCAGCAGCTTCCCTTGGTCCAGCACCTCCTACGAGCAGTACTTC. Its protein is CASSFPWSSTSYEQYF.

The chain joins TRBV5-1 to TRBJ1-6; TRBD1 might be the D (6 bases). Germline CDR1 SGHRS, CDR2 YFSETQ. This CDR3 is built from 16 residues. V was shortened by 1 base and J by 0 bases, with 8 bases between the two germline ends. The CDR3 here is CASSLTGSSYNSPLHF. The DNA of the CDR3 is TGCGCCAGCAGCTTGACAGGGAGCTCCTATAATTCACCCCTCCACTTT.

The CDR3 DNA reads as TGTGCCAGCTCGGGACAGCTTAATGAAAAACTGTTTTTT. Protein: CASSGQLNEKLFF. V usage is TRBV18 and J usage is TRBJ1-4; 7 bases fit TRBD1. The ends lost 6 bases at V and 4 bases at J; junction bases unmatched: 2. The CDR3 is 13 residues long. Germline V gene data show CDR1 as KGHSH and CDR2 as LQKENI. Full variable domain (remainder filled in from reference TRBV18 and TRBJ1-4): NAGVMQNPRHLVRRRGQEARLRCSPMKGHSHVYWYRQLPEEGLKFMVYLQKENIIDESGMPKERFSAEFPKEGPSILRIQQVVRGDSAAYFCASSGQLNEKLFFGSGTQLSVL.

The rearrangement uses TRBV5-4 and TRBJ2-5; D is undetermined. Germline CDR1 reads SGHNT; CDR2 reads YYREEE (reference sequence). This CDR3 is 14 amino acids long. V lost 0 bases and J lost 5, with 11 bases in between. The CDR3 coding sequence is TGTGCCAGCAGCTTGGTGGGGATTAGGGAGACCCAGTACTTC. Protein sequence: CASSLVGIRETQYF.

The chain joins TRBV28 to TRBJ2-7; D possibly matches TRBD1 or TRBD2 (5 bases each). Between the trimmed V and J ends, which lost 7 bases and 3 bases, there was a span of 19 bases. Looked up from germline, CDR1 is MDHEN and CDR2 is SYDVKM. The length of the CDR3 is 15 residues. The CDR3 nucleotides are TGTGCCAGCATCCCAGGTCCGGGGCCTGGCTACGAGCAGTACTTC. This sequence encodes CASIPGPGPGYEQYF. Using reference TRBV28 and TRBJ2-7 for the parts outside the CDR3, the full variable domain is DVKVTQSSRYLVKRTGEKVFLECVQDMDHENMFWYRQDPGLGLRLIYFSYDVKMKEKGDIPEGYSVSREKKERFSLILESASTNQTSMYLCASIPGPGPGYEQYFGPGTRLTVT.

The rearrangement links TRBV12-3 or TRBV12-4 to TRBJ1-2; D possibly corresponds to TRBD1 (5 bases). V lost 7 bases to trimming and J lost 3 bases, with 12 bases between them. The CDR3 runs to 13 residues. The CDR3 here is CASTWEGYYGYTF. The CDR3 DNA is TGTGCCAGCACCTGGGAGGGGTACTATGGCTACACCTTC.

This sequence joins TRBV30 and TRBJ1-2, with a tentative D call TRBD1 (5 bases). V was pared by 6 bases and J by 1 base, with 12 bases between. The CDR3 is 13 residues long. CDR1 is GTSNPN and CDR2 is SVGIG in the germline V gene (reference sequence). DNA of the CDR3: TGTGCCTGCTCGGGACGGATTAACTATGGCTACACCTTC. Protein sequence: CACSGRINYGYTF. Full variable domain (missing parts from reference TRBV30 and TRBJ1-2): SQTIHQWPATLVQPVGSPLSLECTVEGTSNPNLYWYRQAAGRGLQLLFYSVGIGQISSEVPQNLSASRPQDRQFILSSKKLLLSDSGFYLCACSGRINYGYTFGSGTRLTVV.